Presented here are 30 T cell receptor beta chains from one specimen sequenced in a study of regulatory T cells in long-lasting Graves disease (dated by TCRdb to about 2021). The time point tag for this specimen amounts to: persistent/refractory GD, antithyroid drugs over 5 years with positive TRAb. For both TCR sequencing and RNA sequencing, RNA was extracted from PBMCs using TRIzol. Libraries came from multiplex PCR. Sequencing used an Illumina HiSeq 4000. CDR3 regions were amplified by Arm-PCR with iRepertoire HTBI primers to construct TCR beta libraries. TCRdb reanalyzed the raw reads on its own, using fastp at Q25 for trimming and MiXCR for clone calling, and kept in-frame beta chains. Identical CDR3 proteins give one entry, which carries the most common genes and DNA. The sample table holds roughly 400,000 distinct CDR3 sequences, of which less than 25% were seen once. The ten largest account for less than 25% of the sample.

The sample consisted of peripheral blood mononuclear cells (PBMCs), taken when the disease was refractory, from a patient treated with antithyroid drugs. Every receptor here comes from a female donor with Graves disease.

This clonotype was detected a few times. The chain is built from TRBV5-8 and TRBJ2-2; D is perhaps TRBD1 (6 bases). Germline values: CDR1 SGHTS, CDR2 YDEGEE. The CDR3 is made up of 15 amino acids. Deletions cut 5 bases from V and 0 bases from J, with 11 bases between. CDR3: CASRSQGSNTGELFF. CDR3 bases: TGTGCCAGCAGAAGTCAGGGGTCGAACACCGGGGAGCTGTTTTTT.

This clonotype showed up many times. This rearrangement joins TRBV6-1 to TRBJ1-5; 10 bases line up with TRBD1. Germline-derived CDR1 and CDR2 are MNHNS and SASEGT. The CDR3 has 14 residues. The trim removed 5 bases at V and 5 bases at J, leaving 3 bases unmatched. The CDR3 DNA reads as TGTGCCAGCAGTCAGACAGGGGGCGATCAGCCCCAGCATTTT. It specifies CASSQTGGDQPQHF.

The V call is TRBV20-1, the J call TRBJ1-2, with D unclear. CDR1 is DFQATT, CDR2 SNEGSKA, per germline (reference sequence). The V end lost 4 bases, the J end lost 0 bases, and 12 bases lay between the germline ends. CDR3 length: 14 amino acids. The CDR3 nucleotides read TGCAGTGCTATGGCAGTCAGAGCTAACTATGGCTACACCTTC. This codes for CSAMAVRANYGYTF.

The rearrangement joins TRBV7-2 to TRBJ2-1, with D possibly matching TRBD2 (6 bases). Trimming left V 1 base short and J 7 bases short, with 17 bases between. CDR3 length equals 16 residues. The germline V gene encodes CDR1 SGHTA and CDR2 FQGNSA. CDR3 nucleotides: TGTGCCAGCAGCTTAGGTGCAGGGTTGGCGGGGAATGAGCAGTTCTTC. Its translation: CASSLGAGLAGNEQFF.

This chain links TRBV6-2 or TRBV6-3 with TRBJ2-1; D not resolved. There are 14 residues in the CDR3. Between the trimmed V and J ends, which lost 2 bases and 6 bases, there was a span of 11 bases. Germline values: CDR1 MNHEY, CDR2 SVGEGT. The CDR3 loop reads CASSYLSRVNEQFF. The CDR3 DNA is TGTGCCAGCAGTTACCTATCAAGGGTCAATGAGCAGTTCTTC.

CDR3 bases: TGTGCCAGCAGCCCTCCGGCAAAAACCCCCTCTGGGGCCAACGTCCTGACTTTC. Amino acids: CASSPPAKTPSGANVLTF. The chain employs TRBV12-3 or TRBV12-4 and TRBJ2-6, with D unclear. V lost 6 bases to trimming and J lost 0 bases, with 18 bases between them. This CDR3 contains 18 residues.

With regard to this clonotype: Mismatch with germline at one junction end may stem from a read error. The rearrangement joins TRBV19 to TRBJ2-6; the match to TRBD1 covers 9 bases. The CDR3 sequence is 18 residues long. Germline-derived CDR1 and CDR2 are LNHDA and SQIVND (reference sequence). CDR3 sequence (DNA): TGTGCCAGTACCTCAACAGGGGGCGCGGGCTCTGAGGCCAACGTCCTGACTTTC. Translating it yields CASTSTGGAGSEANVLTF. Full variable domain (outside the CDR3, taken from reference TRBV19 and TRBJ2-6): DGGITQSPKYLFRKEGQNVTLSCEQNLNHDAMYWYRQDPGQGLRLIYYSQIVNDFQKGDIAEGYSVSREKKESFPLTVTSAQKNPTAFYLCASTSTGGAGSEANVLTFGAGSRLTVL.

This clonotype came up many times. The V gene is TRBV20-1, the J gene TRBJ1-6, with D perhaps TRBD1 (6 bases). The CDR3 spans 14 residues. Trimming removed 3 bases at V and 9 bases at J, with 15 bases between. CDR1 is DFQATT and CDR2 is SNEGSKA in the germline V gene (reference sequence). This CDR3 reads CSASSGKGGSPLHF. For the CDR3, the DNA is TGCAGTGCTAGTTCCGGGAAAGGGGGTTCACCCCTCCACTTT.

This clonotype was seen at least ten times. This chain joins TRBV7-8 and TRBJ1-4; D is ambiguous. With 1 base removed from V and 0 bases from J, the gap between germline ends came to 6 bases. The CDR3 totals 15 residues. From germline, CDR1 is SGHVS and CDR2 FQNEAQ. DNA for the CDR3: TGTGCCAGCAGCTTAGTTGGGGCAACTAATGAAAAACTGTTTTTT. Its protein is CASSLVGATNEKLFF.

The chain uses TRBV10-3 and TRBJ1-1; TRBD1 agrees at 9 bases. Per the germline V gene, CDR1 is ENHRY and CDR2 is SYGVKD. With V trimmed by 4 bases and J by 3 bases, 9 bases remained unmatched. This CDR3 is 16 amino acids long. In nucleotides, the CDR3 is TGTGCCATCAGTGGAGAGGGGACAGGGCTGTACACTGAAGCTTTCTTT. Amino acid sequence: CAISGEGTGLYTEAFF.

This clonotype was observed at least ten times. CDR3: CASQRAGAGFDYGYTF. The CDR3 DNA reads TGTGCCAGCCAACGCGCAGGTGCGGGTTTCGACTATGGCTACACCTTC. V is TRBV28 and J is TRBJ1-2; D unclear. The CDR3 covers 16 residues. Per germline, CDR1 MDHEN and CDR2 SYDVKM. The germline V and J ends were trimmed by 8 bases and 3 bases, with 22 bases remaining between them.

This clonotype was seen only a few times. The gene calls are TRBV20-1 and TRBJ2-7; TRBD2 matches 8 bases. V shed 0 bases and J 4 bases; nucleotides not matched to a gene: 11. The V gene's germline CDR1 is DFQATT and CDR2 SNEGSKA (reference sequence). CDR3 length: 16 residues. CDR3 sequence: CSARDLASGSFYEQYF. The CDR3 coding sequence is TGCAGTGCTAGAGATCTGGCAAGCGGGAGTTTTTACGAGCAGTACTTC.

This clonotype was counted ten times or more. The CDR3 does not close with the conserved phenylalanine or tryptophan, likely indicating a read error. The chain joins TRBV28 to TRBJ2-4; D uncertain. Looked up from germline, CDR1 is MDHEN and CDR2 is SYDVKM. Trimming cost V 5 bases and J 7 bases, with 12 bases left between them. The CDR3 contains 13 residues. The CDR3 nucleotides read TGTGCCAGCAGTCTAGGTTCGCGCAACATTCAGTACTCC. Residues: CASSLGSRNIQYS.

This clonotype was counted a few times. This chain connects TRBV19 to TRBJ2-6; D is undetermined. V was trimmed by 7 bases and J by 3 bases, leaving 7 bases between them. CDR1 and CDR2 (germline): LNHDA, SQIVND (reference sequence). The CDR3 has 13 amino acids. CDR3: CASIAHGANVLTF. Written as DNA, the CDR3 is TGTGCCAGTATCGCTCATGGGGCCAACGTCCTGACTTTC.

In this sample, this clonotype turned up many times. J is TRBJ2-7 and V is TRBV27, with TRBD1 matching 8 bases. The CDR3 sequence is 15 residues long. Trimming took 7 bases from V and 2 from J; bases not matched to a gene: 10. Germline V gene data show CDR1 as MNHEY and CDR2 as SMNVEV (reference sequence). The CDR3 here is CASIPSGQGPYEQYF. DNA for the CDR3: TGTGCCAGCATCCCCTCCGGACAGGGTCCCTACGAGCAGTACTTC.

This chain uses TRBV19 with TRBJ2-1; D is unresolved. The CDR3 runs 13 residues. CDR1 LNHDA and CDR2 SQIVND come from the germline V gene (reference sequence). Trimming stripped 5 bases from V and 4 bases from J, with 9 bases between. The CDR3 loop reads CASSASEYNEQFF. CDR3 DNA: TGTGCCAGTAGTGCCTCGGAATACAATGAGCAGTTCTTC.

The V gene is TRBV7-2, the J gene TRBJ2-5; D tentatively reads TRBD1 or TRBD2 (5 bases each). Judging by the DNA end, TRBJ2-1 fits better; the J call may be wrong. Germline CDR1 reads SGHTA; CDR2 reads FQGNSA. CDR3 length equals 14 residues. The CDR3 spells CASSLPGAGNEQFF. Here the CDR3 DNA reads TGTGCCAGCAGCCTCCCCGGGGCTGGCAATGAGCAGTTCTTC.

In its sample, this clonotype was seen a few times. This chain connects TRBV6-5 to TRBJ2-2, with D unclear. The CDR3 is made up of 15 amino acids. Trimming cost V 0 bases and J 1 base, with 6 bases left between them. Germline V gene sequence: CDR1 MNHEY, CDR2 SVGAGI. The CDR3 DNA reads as TGTGCCAGCAGTTACTCTGAACAGAACACCGGGGAGCTGTTTTTT. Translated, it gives CASSYSEQNTGELFF.

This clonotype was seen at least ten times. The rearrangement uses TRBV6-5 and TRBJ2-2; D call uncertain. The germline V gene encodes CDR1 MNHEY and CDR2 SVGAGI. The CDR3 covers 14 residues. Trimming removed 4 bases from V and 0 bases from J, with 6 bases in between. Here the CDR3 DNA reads TGTGCCAGCAGTTCGGCCGCGAACACCGGGGAGCTGTTTTTT. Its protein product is CASSSAANTGELFF.

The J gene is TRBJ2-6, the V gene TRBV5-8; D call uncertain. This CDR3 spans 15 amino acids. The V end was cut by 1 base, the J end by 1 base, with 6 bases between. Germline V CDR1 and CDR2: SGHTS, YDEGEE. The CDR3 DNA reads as TGTGCCAGCAGCTTGTATTTATCTGGGGCCAACGTCCTGACTTTC. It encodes CASSLYLSGANVLTF.

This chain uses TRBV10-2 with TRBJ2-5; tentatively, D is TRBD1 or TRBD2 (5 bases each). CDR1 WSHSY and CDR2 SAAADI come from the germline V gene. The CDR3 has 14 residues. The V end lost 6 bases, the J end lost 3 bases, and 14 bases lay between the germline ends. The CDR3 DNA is TGCGCCAGCAGCCTTACCGGGACCAAAGAGACCCAGTACTTC. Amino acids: CASSLTGTKETQYF.

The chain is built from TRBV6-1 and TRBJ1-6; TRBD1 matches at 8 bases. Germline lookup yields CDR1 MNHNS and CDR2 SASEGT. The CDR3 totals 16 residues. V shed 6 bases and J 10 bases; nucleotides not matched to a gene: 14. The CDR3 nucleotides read TGTGCCAGCAGGTCGCTTGAGACAGGGGAAGGATCACCCCTCCACTTT. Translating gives CASRSLETGEGSPLHF.

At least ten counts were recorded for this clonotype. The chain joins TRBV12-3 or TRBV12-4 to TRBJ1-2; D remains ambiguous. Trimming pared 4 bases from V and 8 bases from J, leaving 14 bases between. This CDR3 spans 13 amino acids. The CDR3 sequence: CASSSGRIVGYTF. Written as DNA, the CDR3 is TGTGCCAGCAGTTCGGGTAGGATAGTCGGCTACACCTTC.

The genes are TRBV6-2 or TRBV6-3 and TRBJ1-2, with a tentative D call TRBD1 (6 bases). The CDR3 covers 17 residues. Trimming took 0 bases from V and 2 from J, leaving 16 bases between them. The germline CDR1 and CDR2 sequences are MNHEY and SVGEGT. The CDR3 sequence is CASSYSSVEGGNYGYTF. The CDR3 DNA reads TGTGCCAGCAGTTACTCGAGTGTCGAGGGGGGAAACTATGGCTACACCTTC.

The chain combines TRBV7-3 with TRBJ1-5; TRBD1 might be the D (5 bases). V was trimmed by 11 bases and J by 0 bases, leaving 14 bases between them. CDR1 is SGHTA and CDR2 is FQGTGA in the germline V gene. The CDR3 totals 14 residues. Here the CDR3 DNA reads TGTGCCTTCTGGAAGGGGTATAGCAATCAGCCCCAGCATTTT. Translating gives CAFWKGYSNQPQHF.

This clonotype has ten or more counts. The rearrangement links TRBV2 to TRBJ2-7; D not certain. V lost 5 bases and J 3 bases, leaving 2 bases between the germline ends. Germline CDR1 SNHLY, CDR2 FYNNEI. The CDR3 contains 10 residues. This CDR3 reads CASSRYEQYF. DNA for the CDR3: TGTGCCAGCAGTCGCTACGAGCAGTACTTC.

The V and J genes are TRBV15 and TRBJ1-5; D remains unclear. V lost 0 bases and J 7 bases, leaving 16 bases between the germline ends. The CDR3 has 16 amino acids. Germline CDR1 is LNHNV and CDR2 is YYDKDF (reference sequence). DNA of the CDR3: TGTGCCACCAGCAGAGATCTGCCCGGGTCAGGACAGCCCCAGCATTTT. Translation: CATSRDLPGSGQPQHF.

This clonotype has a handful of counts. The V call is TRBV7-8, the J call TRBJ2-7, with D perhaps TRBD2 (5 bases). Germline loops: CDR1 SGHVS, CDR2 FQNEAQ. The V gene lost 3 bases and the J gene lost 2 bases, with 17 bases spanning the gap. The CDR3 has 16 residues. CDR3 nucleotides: TGTGCCAGCAGCTTGGGTCCGGGCCTCGGGGCCTACGAGCAGTACTTC. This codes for CASSLGPGLGAYEQYF.

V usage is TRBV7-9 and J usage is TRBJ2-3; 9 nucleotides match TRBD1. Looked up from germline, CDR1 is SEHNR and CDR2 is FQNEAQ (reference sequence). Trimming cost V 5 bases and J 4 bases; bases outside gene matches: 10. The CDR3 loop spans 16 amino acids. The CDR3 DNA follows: TGTGCCAGCAGCATACCGGGACAGGGTGTCGCAGATACGCAGTATTTT. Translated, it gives CASSIPGQGVADTQYF.

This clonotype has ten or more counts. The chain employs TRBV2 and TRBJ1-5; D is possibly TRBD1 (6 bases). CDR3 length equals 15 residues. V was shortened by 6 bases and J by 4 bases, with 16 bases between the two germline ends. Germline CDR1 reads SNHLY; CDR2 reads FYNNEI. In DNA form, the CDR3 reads TGTGCCAGCAGCACGCAGGGGACTGGTAATCAGCCCCAGCATTTT. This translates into CASSTQGTGNQPQHF.